This T cell receptor beta chain emerged from a study of blood T cell repertoires in COVID-19. Study overall: Sites in the United States, Italy and Spain provided acute and convalescent COVID-19 samples. T cells, B-cell-depleted T cells, or PBMCs provided the cDNA or gDNA that served as material.

With 8 bases removed from V and 4 bases from J, the gap between germline ends came to 17 bases. The CDR3 runs 14 residues. Germline V gene lookup returns CDR1 SEHNR and CDR2 FQNEAQ (reference sequence). How the authors handled the data: Estimates of nucleated cell counts were drawn from the amplification of reference gene primers. Using immunoSEQ multiplex PCR, the repertoire was profiled, and TCRdb retains in-frame clones only, with some absent. D and trimming were read from the DNA, whereas the V and J calls and clone size are those reported in that table. The sample lists tens of thousands of clones; about 88% were seen once.

This TCR came from a man between 65 and 79 years old with acute or convalescent COVID-19. The rearrangement joins TRBV7-9 to TRBJ1-1; weak D call: TRBD1 (6 bases). The sequenced sample consisted of peripheral blood. This CDR3 reads CASLPQGPSTEAFF. The CDR3, as DNA: TGTGCCAGCCTCCCACAGGGCCCCTCCACTGAAGCTTTCTTT.